This T cell receptor beta chain was sequenced for a study of blood T cell repertoires in COVID-19. Study-wide background: Spain, Italy and the United States supplied samples that represented acute and convalescent COVID-19. PBMCs, B-cell-depleted T cells, or T cells provided the cDNA or gDNA that made up the material.

The length of the CDR3 is 17 residues. V gave up 1 base and J gave up 4 bases, with 18 bases separating them. Germline-derived CDR1 and CDR2 are SGHNT and YYREEE (reference sequence). How the authors handled the data: Amplification with reference gene primers provided the estimates of nucleated cell counts. The repertoire was sequenced with immunoSEQ multiplex PCR; TCRdb's copy has only in-frame clones and lacks some. The V and J calls and clone size were taken over from that table, and D and trimming were inferred from the DNA. This table holds 50,000 or so clones, 75% to 90% found once. The chain combines TRBV5-4 with TRBJ1-3; D is uncertain. The receptor comes from a human donor in a cohort sampled during active COVID-19. The material sequenced was peripheral blood. CDR3 sequence: CASSLSSIYSGGNTIYF. The CDR3, as DNA: TGTGCCAGCAGCTTGTCGTCGATCTATTCCGGGGGAAACACCATATATTTT.